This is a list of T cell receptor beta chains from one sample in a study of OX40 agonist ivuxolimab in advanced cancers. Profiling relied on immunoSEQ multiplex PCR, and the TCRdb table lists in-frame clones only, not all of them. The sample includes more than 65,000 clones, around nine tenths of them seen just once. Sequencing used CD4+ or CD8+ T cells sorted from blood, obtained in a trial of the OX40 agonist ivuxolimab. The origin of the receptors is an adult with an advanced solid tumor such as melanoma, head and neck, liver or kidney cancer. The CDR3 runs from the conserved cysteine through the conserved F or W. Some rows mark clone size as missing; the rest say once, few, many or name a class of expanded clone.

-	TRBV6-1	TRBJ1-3	CASSTYGRSGNTIYF
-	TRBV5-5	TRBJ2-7	CASSLVQATYEQYF
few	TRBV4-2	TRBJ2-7	CASSQDVGGPDEQYF
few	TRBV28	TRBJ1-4	CASWGAESGEKLFF
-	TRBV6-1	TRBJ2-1	CASSVTEQFF
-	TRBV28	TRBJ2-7	CASSLVAASYEQYF
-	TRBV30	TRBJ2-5	CAWSGTGLRETQYF
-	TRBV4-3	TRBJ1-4	CASSQAGQRGEKLFF
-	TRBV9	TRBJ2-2	CASSVNGVATGELFF
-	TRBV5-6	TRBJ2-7	CASSILGAYEQYF
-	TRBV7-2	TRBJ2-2	CASSIRGLAGTTGELFF
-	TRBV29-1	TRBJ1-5	CSVGDRGNQPQHF
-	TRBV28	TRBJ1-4	CASSSTGRRTEKLFF
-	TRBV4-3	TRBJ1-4	CASSQDSTRGRNEKLFF
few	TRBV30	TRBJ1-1	CAWSGTGVPTEAFF
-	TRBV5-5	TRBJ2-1	CASSLGSRQVSYNEQFF
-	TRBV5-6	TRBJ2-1	CASSFWSYNEQFF
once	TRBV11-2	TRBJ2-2	CASSSQTGAAGELFF
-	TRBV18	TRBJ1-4	CASSPGTQPALNEKLFF
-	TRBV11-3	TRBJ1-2	CASIENRGNYGYTF
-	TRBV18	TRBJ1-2	CASSPGRPANYGYTF
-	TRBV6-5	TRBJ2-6	CASSYSLSSGANVLTF
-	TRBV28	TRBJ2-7	CASSFSGRYEQYF
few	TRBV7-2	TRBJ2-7	CASSLSAVTYEQYF
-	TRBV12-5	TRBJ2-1	CASAITGAVFF
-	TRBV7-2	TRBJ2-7	CASSLVNRAYEQYF
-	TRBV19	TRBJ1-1	CASSIGVNTEAFF
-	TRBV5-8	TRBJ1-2	CASSLDRVGGYTF
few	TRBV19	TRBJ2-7	CASSIGAGAGAAQYF
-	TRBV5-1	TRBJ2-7	CASSFTTAHYEQYF
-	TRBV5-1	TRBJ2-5	CASSFSGRAEETQYF
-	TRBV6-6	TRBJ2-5	CASREDSDQETQYF
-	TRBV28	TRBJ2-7	CASSLFGGQGVNEQYF
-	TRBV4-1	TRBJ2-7	CASSQASGGSEQYF
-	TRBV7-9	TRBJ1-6	CASSLDVGRSPLHF
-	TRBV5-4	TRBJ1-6	CASSLNQGNSPLHF
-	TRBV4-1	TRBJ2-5	CASSLRPTETQYF
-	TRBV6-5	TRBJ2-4	CASTPRDGKNIQYF
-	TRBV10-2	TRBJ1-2	CASTGLQGVSGYTF
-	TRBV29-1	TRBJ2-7	CSVVGRPGQGFRNEQYF
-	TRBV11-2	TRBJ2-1	CASSPGKVGDNEQFF
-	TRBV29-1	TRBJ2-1	CSVEGRASYNEQFF
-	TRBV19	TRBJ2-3	CASSIDRPGEGPDTQYF
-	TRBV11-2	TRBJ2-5	CASTTQGRVRETQYF
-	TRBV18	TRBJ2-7	CASSPTGTAYEQYF
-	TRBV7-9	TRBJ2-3	CASSPTGYTQYF
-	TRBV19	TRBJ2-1	CASSLAHEINEQFF
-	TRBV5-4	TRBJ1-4	CASSLGPGQGNEKLFF
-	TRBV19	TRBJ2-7	CASSTRLAGAYEQYF
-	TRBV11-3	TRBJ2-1	CASSETGTSWDEQFF